One and the same sample provided the 19 T cell receptor beta chains below, sequenced in a study of blood T cell repertoires in COVID-19. Sequencing was performed with immunoSEQ multiplex PCR; in TCRdb, only in-frame clones are kept and a portion is missing. The repertoire holds 250,000 or so clones, with about 91% as singletons. The material sequenced was peripheral blood. These receptors all stem from an elderly man with acute or convalescent COVID-19.

The chain joins TRBV7-9 to TRBJ1-6; possibly TRBD1 for D (6 bases). Germline-derived CDR1 and CDR2 are SEHNR and FQNEAQ (reference sequence). This CDR3 has 16 residues. V lost 2 bases, J lost 4 bases, and 12 bases lay in between. This CDR3 is CASSLIGTTYNSPLHF. DNA of the CDR3: TGTGCCAGCAGCTTAATTGGGACAACTTATAATTCACCCCTCCACTTT.

This clone was detected a few times. The chain links TRBV7-2 to TRBJ1-2, with D perhaps matching TRBD1 (5 bases). Germline V gene sequence: CDR1 SGHTA, CDR2 FQGNSA. The CDR3 totals 14 residues. The ends were cut back, 4 bases at V and 2 bases at J, with 11 bases in the middle. DNA for the CDR3: TGTGCCAGCAGCTCAGGCCGGGGGAACTATGGCTACACCTTC. The encoded protein is CASSSGRGNYGYTF.

This clone was seen a single time. V is TRBV5-6 and J is TRBJ2-3; D remains ambiguous. Germline V gene data show CDR1 as SGHDT and CDR2 as YYEEEE. The length of the CDR3 is 13 residues. Trimming removed 1 base at V and 0 bases at J, with 3 bases between. CDR3 protein: CASSLRSTDTQYF. DNA for the CDR3: TGTGCCAGCAGCTTGCGGAGCACAGATACGCAGTATTTT.

The rearrangement joins TRBV4-3 to TRBJ1-6, with D hard to call. V shed 0 bases and J shed 6 bases, with 12 bases lying between them. Germline loops: CDR1 LGHNA, CDR2 YSLEER. The CDR3 runs 16 residues. The CDR3 is CASSQDLLRPNSPLHF. The CDR3 nucleotides read TGCGCCAGCAGCCAAGATCTACTACGCCCTAATTCACCCCTCCACTTT.

V and J are TRBV9 and TRBJ2-1; the match to TRBD2 covers 10 bases. The CDR3 runs 19 residues. The V and J ends lost 3 bases and 6 bases, in that order; junction bases with no gene match: 18. Germline V gene sequence: CDR1 SGDLS, CDR2 YYNGEE. The DNA for the CDR3 is TGTGCCAGCAGCGGGCCGCGAGCGGGAGGGCTCCTAAAGGGCAATGAGCAGTTCTTC. This codes for CASSGPRAGGLLKGNEQFF.

This clone appeared a single time. The rearrangement uses TRBV29-1 and TRBJ1-1; D possibly corresponds to TRBD1 (6 bases). The germline V gene encodes CDR1 SQVTM and CDR2 ANQGSEA. V lost 4 bases and J 3 bases, leaving 9 bases between the germline ends. This CDR3 has 12 residues. CDR3 sequence: CSVVGGHTEAFF. CDR3 sequence (DNA): TGCAGCGTTGTTGGGGGCCACACTGAAGCTTTCTTT.

The chain employs TRBV7-3 and TRBJ2-7, with D possibly being TRBD1 (5 bases). Germline V gene lookup returns CDR1 SGHTA and CDR2 FQGTGA. CDR3 length equals 13 residues. V was shortened by 2 bases and J by 6 bases, with 11 bases between the two germline ends. CDR3 nucleotides: TGTGCCAGCAGCTTATCGACAGAGACCGAGCAGTACTTC. Translating gives CASSLSTETEQYF.

The J gene is TRBJ2-7, the V gene TRBV11-2; TRBD1 is a possible D gene (5 bases). The ends were cut back, 3 bases at V and 0 bases at J, with 12 bases in the middle. The germline V gene has CDR1 SGHAT and CDR2 FQNNGV. CDR3 length: 15 amino acids. In DNA, the CDR3 is TGTGCCAGCAGCTTTGGCAGGGCAAGCTCCTACGAGCAGTACTTC. It translates to CASSFGRASSYEQYF.

The chain has TRBV19 and TRBJ2-1; 8 bases are a match to TRBD2. The CDR3 totals 15 residues. Per the germline V gene, CDR1 is LNHDA and CDR2 is SQIVND (reference sequence). J gave up 3 bases and V 3 bases, and 4 bases lay outside the gene matches. The CDR3 coding sequence is TGTGCCAGTAGTATTGGGACTAGGGTCTACAATGAGCAGTTCTTC. It encodes CASSIGTRVYNEQFF.

The chain links TRBV11-3 to TRBJ2-7; D is perhaps TRBD2 (6 bases). Deletions cut 5 bases from V and 3 bases from J, with 14 bases between. The CDR3 is 14 amino acids. Germline loops: CDR1 SGHNT, CDR2 YENEEA. The CDR3 here is CASSPSGTDYEQYF. CDR3 nucleotide sequence: TGTGCCAGCAGCCCTAGTGGGACTGACTACGAGCAGTACTTC.

The table lists this clone with a count of one. V is TRBV6-2 or TRBV6-3 and J is TRBJ2-3; 9 bases align to TRBD1. V dropped 2 bases and J dropped 2; count of bases not matched to a gene: 5. Germline V gene lookup returns CDR1 MNHEY and CDR2 SVGEGT. The CDR3 runs to 16 residues. The CDR3 region has the DNA TGTGCCAGCAGTTACCCGGACAGGGGCGTCACAGATACGCAGTATTTT. Translation gives CASSYPDRGVTDTQYF.

V usage is TRBV6-2 or TRBV6-3 and J usage is TRBJ2-5, with 7 bases aligning to TRBD1. The CDR3 is 15 amino acids. Germline-derived CDR1 and CDR2 are MNHEY and SVGEGT. Unmatched junction bases numbered 11, after V lost 6 bases and J lost 4 bases. The CDR3 reads CASSLILQGRETQYF. CDR3 DNA sequence: TGTGCCAGCAGCTTAATCCTACAGGGGCGAGAGACCCAGTACTTC.

This clone was counted once. The V gene is TRBV19, the J gene TRBJ1-5; 10 bases align to TRBD1. The germline CDR1 and CDR2 sequences are LNHDA and SQIVND (reference sequence). Trimming removed 7 bases from V and 7 bases from J; junction bases left unmatched: 4. The CDR3 is made up of 13 amino acids. The CDR3 here is CASNDRGQQPQHF. The CDR3, as DNA: TGTGCCAGTAATGACAGGGGGCAGCAGCCCCAGCATTTT.

This sequence joins TRBV6-5 and TRBJ2-1, with D perhaps TRBD1 (6 bases). Trimming cost V 6 bases and J 4 bases, with 13 bases left between them. CDR1 is MNHEY and CDR2 is SVGAGI in the germline V gene. This CDR3 has 14 residues. This CDR3 is CASSPGTPYNEQFF. CDR3 nucleotide sequence: TGTGCCAGCAGCCCCGGGACACCTTACAATGAGCAGTTCTTC.

A remark on this clone: Without the conserved terminal phenylalanine or tryptophan, this CDR3 likely stems from a read error. The DNA is omitted, as the CDR3 cannot be located on it reliably, and the CDR3 follows TCRdb's listing. The rearrangement joins TRBV11-2 to TRBJ2-7; TRBD1, the table's D call, was not compared with the DNA. In germline, CDR1 is SGHAT, CDR2 FQNNGV. The CDR3 extends over 13 residues, inclusive of both ends. This CDR3 reads CASSLDWETGANL.

The chain employs TRBV28 and TRBJ2-2, with 12 positions matching TRBD2. Unmatched junction bases numbered 4, after V lost 6 bases and J lost 5 bases. This CDR3 contains 15 residues. Per the germline V gene, CDR1 is MDHEN and CDR2 is SYDVKM. The CDR3 bases are TGTGCCAGCAGCCGTGGACTAGCGGGGACCGGGGAGCTGTTTTTT. This translates into CASSRGLAGTGELFF.

The sample holds a few counts of this clone. The V gene is TRBV7-9, the J gene TRBJ1-2, with TRBD1 matching 7 bases. Germline V gene data show CDR1 as SEHNR and CDR2 as FQNEAQ (reference sequence). The junction had 3 bases not matched to a gene; V was cut back by 5 bases and J by 6 bases. The CDR3 runs 12 residues. CDR3 nucleotide sequence: TGTGCCAGCAGCACGGGACAGAATGGCTACACCTTC. It specifies CASSTGQNGYTF. Complete variable domain (other parts from reference TRBV7-9 and TRBJ1-2): DTGVSQNPRHKITKRGQNVTFRCDPISEHNRLYWYRQTLGQGPEFLTYFQNEAQLEKSRLLSDRFSAERPKGSFSTLEIQRTEQGDSAMYLCASSTGQNGYTFGSGTRLTVV.

This clone occurred once. CDR3 coding DNA: TGTGCCAGCAGCTTAGCGGCGGGGAGGTCGTACAATGAGCAGTTCTTC. Protein sequence: CASSLAAGRSYNEQFF. The chain uses TRBV7-2 and TRBJ2-1; TRBD2 might be the D (6 bases). There are 16 residues in the CDR3. The V and J ends lost 0 bases and 4 bases respectively, with 13 bases between them. Germline CDR1 reads SGHTA; CDR2 reads FQGNSA.

The rearrangement joins TRBV7-9 to TRBJ2-7; TRBD1 might be the D (6 bases). The CDR3 runs to 11 residues. V was pared by 5 bases and J by 6 bases, with 8 bases between. Per the germline V gene, CDR1 is SEHNR and CDR2 is FQNEAQ (reference sequence). In nucleotides, the CDR3 is TGTGCCAGCAGCACAGGGTCCGAGCAGTACTTC. This sequence encodes CASSTGSEQYF.